The text below deals with one T cell receptor beta chain. Its antigen is not known. The data are from a study of T cell responses to AZD1222 COVID-19 vaccine. Study overall: Second-dose intervals near 4 or 12 weeks were combined.

Assay used: immunoSEQ multiplex PCR; TCRdb lists only in-frame clones, some missing. The table includes about 110,000 clones, over 80% detected once. V was pared by 5 bases and J by 7 bases, with 19 bases of the junction left unmatched. Germline CDR1 reads SGHVS; CDR2 reads FQNEAQ. There are 18 residues in the CDR3. Study-level results: Scientists sampled the repertoires only once the peak T cell response had passed. Baseline antibody screening turned up just a handful of seropositive AZD1222 recipients.

The receptor was derived from an adult in good health. Sequences were derived from peripheral blood, sampled on day 0 of AZD1222 vaccination. This chain connects TRBV7-8 to TRBJ1-5; 8 bases are a match to TRBD1. The CDR3 nucleotides are TGTGCCAGCAGCCCTAGTTTGAGGGCAGGGGGCATCGGACAGCCCCAGCATTTT. Protein sequence: CASSPSLRAGGIGQPQHF.